This passage covers 11 T cell receptor beta chains from one sample sequenced in a study of T cell repertoires in cytomegalovirus infection. One entry per CDR3 protein results from TCRdb running MiXCR on the reads. The sample gives hundreds of thousands of distinct CDR3 sequences, about 24% of which show up once; 7% to 9% is in the top ten. Sequencing was done on a sample of CD8+ T cells from PBMCs. These receptors all stem from a human donor in good health (CMV status not recorded). Some clones in this sample may be carry-over from other donors' samples.

This clonotype showed up many times. The V gene is TRBV25-1, the J gene TRBJ1-1, with a weak D call TRBD1 (5 bases). V was trimmed by 1 base and J by 5 bases, leaving 11 bases between them. Germline CDR1 reads MGHDK; CDR2 reads SYGVNS. This CDR3 comprises 14 residues. Here the CDR3 reads CASSEFFGGTEAFF. The CDR3 DNA follows: TGTGCCAGCAGTGAATTTTTTGGGGGAACTGAAGCTTTCTTT.

This clonotype turned up a few times. The J gene is TRBJ2-7, the V gene TRBV20-1; D remains unclear. V was trimmed by 5 bases and J by 3 bases, leaving 14 bases between them. CDR1 is DFQATT and CDR2 is SNEGSKA in the germline V gene (reference sequence). This CDR3 comprises 13 residues. The CDR3 protein is CSALRTVVYEQYF. CDR3 DNA sequence: TGCAGTGCTCTCAGGACGGTAGTCTACGAGCAGTACTTC.

This clonotype was counted only a few times. This chain links TRBV6-1 with TRBJ2-4; 9 bases are shared with TRBD2. After removal of 4 bases from V and 5 bases from J, the junction contained 3 bases not matched to a gene. Germline V gives CDR1 MNHNS, CDR2 SASEGT. The CDR3 runs 14 residues. CDR3: CASSGAGGENIQYF. CDR3 DNA: TGTGCCAGCAGTGGGGCGGGGGGGGAAAACATTCAGTACTTC.

Concerning this clonotype itself: Since a much larger clone is just one base distant, this may be a read error. Lacking the conserved final phenylalanine or tryptophan, this CDR3 likely reflects a read error. Because the CDR3's place on the DNA is in doubt, the DNA is left out and the CDR3 is given as listed by TCRdb. The V call is TRBV7-6, the J call TRBJ2-3; TRBD1, the table's D call, was not compared with the DNA. Germline V gene lookup returns CDR1 SGHVS and CDR2 FNYEAQ. Including both end residues, the CDR3 is 12 amino acids long. The CDR3 sequence is CVSSSPGEEIRI.

This clonotype was seen only a few times. The CDR3, as DNA: TGTGCCACCAGCATCAACAATGAGCAGTTCTTC. It encodes CATSINNEQFF. This sequence joins TRBV15 and TRBJ2-1; D is unresolved. The length of the CDR3 is 11 residues. Trimming took 4 bases from V and 5 from J, leaving 3 bases between them. Germline values: CDR1 LNHNV, CDR2 YYDKDF (reference sequence).

This clonotype was picked up a small number of times. The CDR3 sequence is CASSRQSANYGYTF. The CDR3 nucleotides read TGTGCCAGCAGCCGGCAGTCAGCTAACTATGGCTACACCTTC. The V call is TRBV5-6, the J call TRBJ1-2; the D is unclear. Germline CDR1 is SGHDT and CDR2 is YYEEEE. The CDR3 consists of 14 residues. V lost 4 bases and J 0 bases, leaving 10 bases between the germline ends.

The V and J genes are TRBV19 and TRBJ1-2; D is undetermined. The V gene lost 6 bases and the J gene lost 6 bases, with 20 bases spanning the gap. This CDR3 contains 15 residues. Germline values: CDR1 LNHDA, CDR2 SQIVND (reference sequence). The DNA of the CDR3 is TGTGCCAGTAGCCCGATTTGGGAGAGGGTGGATGGCTACACCTTC. This sequence encodes CASSPIWERVDGYTF.

This clonotype occurred a few times. The V gene is TRBV15, the J gene TRBJ1-5; TRBD1 matches 9 bases. Germline V gives CDR1 LNHNV, CDR2 YYDKDF (reference sequence). Trimming at V came to 2 bases and at J to 1 base, leaving 3 bases not matched to a gene. This CDR3 region has 16 residues. The CDR3 DNA reads as TGTGCCACCAGCAGACCCGGGACAGGGAGCAATCAGCCCCAGCATTTT. This encodes CATSRPGTGSNQPQHF.

This clonotype was observed a few times. The chain recombines TRBV7-9 with TRBJ2-5; 7 bases align to TRBD2. There are 16 residues in the CDR3. V was clipped by 3 bases and J by 3 bases; unmatched bases: 10. The germline gives CDR1 SEHNR, CDR2 FQNEAQ (reference sequence). In DNA, the CDR3 is TGTGCCAGCAGCTTCCGGCGAGGACTAGTGGAAGAGACCCAGTACTTC. Amino acids: CASSFRRGLVEETQYF.

This clonotype showed up just a few times. CDR3 sequence reads: CASSLGGQYLSGANVLTF. The CDR3 DNA reads as TGTGCCAGCAGCCTCGGGGGACAGTACCTCTCTGGGGCCAACGTCCTGACTTTC. The V and J genes are TRBV2 and TRBJ2-6; D might be TRBD1 (7 bases). Germline assignment: CDR1 SNHLY and CDR2 FYNNEI. The CDR3 runs 18 residues. V lost 6 bases and J lost 0, with 18 bases in between.

Remarks on this clonotype: A junction boundary mismatches the germline segment, possibly from a read error. V and J are TRBV4-2 and TRBJ2-1, with D maybe TRBD2 (5 bases). CDR3 length equals 11 residues. Looked up from germline, CDR1 is LGHNA and CDR2 is YNFKEQ. CDR3 nucleotides: TGTGCCAGCAGCCAAGGTAATAGCGAGGTCTTC. This sequence encodes CASSQGNSEVF.